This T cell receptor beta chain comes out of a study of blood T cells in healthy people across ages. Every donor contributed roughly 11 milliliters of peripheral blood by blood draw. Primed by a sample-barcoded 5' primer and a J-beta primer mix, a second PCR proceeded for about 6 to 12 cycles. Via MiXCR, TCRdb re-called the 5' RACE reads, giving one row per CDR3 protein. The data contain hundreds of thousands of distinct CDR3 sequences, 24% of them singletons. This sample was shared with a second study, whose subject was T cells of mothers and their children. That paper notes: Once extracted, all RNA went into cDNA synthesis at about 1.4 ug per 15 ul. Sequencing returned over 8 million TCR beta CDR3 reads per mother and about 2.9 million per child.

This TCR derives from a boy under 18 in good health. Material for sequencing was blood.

The CDR3 DNA reads as TGCGCCAGCAGCCCAAGAGGACAGGAGATCACAGATACGCAGTATTTT. Its protein is CASSPRGQEITDTQYF. The chain recombines TRBV4-1 with TRBJ2-3; 7 bases map to TRBD1. Germline V gives CDR1 MGHRA, CDR2 YSYEKL. CDR3 length: 16 amino acids. Trimming cost V 4 bases and J 2 bases; bases outside gene matches: 9.